This is a list of T cell receptor beta chains from one sample in a study of a mutant IDH1 vaccine in newly diagnosed glioma. Libraries were prepared by immunoSEQ multiplex PCR; TCRdb keeps only in-frame clonotypes and omits some of them. The table lists tens of thousands of clones, 75% to 95% of them singletons, with roughly 2.7% in the top ten. Sequenced material: PBMCs, taken from a glioma patient treated with radiotherapy, temozolomide or both. These receptors came from a man aged 45-65 years with glioma. CDR3s include the opening cysteine and the closing phenylalanine or tryptophan. A D gene is named only where the DNA matches it firmly. Expanded clones get a size class; other rows say once, few or many, or leave the size out.

CDR3 protein: CASSRQGYEQYF
CDR3 DNA: TGTGCCAGCAGTCGACAGGGCTACGAGCAGTACTTC
J gene: TRBJ2-7
V gene: TRBV7-8
D gene: TRBD1
clone size: -

CDR3 protein: CASSLNRGQTEAFF
CDR3 DNA: TGCGCCAGCTCATTAAACAGGGGGCAGACTGAAGCTTTCTTT
J gene: TRBJ1-1
V gene: TRBV5-1
D gene: TRBD1
clone size: -

CDR3 protein: CASSPGGRSSYEQYF
CDR3 DNA: TGTGCCAGCAGCCCCGGGGGACGGAGCTCCTACGAGCAGTACTTC
J gene: TRBJ2-7
V gene: TRBV5-4
D gene: -
clone size: -

CDR3 protein: CASSQDSRLAGADEQFF
CDR3 DNA: TGCGCCAGCAGCCAAGATTCGAGACTAGCGGGGGCCGATGAGCAGTTCTTC
J gene: TRBJ2-1
V gene: TRBV4-1
D gene: TRBD2
clone size: -

CDR3 protein: CASSQGREGPGNTQYF
CDR3 DNA: TGCGCCAGCAGCCAAGGCCGAGAGGGCCCCGGGAATACGCAGTATTTT
J gene: TRBJ2-3
V gene: TRBV4-1
D gene: -
clone size: -

CDR3 protein: CASSQDSGIRYNEQFF
CDR3 DNA: TGCGCCAGCAGCCAAGACTCCGGGATTCGATACAATGAGCAGTTCTTC
J gene: TRBJ2-1
V gene: TRBV4-1
D gene: -
clone size: -

CDR3 protein: CAWAPRKTEAFF
CDR3 DNA: TGTGCCTGGGCCCCCAGGAAAACTGAAGCTTTCTTT
J gene: TRBJ1-1
V gene: TRBV30
D gene: -
clone size: -

CDR3 protein: CASSFPAPGFKVDTQYF
CDR3 DNA: TGTGCCAGCAGTTTTCCTGCCCCGGGATTCAAAGTAGATACGCAGTATTTT
J gene: TRBJ2-3
V gene: TRBV28
D gene: -
clone size: -

CDR3 protein: CASSNWTVNTGELFF
CDR3 DNA: TGTGCCAGCAGCAACTGGACAGTGAACACCGGGGAGCTGTTTTTT
J gene: TRBJ2-2
V gene: TRBV21-1
D gene: -
clone size: -

CDR3 protein: CASPKRGGDTGELFF
CDR3 DNA: TGTGCCAGCCCGAAACGGGGAGGCGACACCGGGGAGCTGTTTTTT
J gene: TRBJ2-2
V gene: TRBV27
D gene: -
clone size: few

CDR3 protein: CASSLASHIGYTF
CDR3 DNA: TGTGCCAGCAGCTTAGCGTCCCACATTGGCTACACCTTC
J gene: TRBJ1-2
V gene: TRBV7-9
D gene: -
clone size: -

CDR3 protein: CASSLFPTGTAPQETQYF
CDR3 DNA: TGTGCCAGCAGCTTATTTCCGACGGGGACCGCGCCCCAAGAGACCCAGTACTTC
J gene: TRBJ2-5
V gene: TRBV7-2
D gene: -
clone size: -

CDR3 protein: CASSLPGGDGYTF
CDR3 DNA: TGTGCCAGCAGCTTGCCAGGGGGGGATGGCTACACCTTC
J gene: TRBJ1-2
V gene: TRBV5-4
D gene: TRBD1
clone size: -

CDR3 protein: CASTTRVDQPQHF
CDR3 DNA: TGTGCCAGCACCACAAGGGTAGATCAGCCCCAGCATTTT
J gene: TRBJ1-5
V gene: TRBV6-6
D gene: -
clone size: once

CDR3 protein: CAWSGGQGKAFF
CDR3 DNA: TGTGCCTGGAGTGGGGGACAGGGCAAAGCTTTCTTT
J gene: TRBJ1-1
V gene: TRBV30
D gene: TRBD1
clone size: -

CDR3 protein: CASSPYPSSRDTGTDTQYF
CDR3 DNA: TGCGCCAGCAGCCCCTACCCTAGCTCCCGGGACACGGGCACAGATACGCAGTATTTT
J gene: TRBJ2-3
V gene: TRBV5-1
D gene: -
clone size: -

CDR3 protein: CATAGQGLNTEAFF
CDR3 DNA: TGTGCCACCGCCGGCCAGGGATTGAACACTGAAGCTTTCTTT
J gene: TRBJ1-1
V gene: TRBV28
D gene: -
clone size: few

CDR3 protein: CASSVYRESHEQYF
CDR3 DNA: TGTGCCAGCAGTGTATACAGGGAGAGCCACGAGCAGTACTTC
J gene: TRBJ2-7
V gene: TRBV6-1
D gene: -
clone size: -

CDR3 protein: CASTNSGRHYEQYF
CDR3 DNA: TGTGCCAGCACCAATTCCGGGCGCCACTACGAGCAGTACTTC
J gene: TRBJ2-7
V gene: TRBV6-7
D gene: -
clone size: -

CDR3 protein: CASSARRRSPNYGYTF
CDR3 DNA: TGTGCCAGCAGCGCCCGCCGGAGGAGCCCGAACTATGGCTACACCTTC
J gene: TRBJ1-2
V gene: TRBV7-9
D gene: -
clone size: -

CDR3 protein: CASSLKGQTSTDTQYF
CDR3 DNA: TGCGCCAGCAGCTTGAAAGGACAAACTAGCACAGATACGCAGTATTTT
J gene: TRBJ2-3
V gene: TRBV5-1
D gene: -
clone size: -

CDR3 protein: CASKTGNFYGYTF
CDR3 DNA: TGTGCCAGCAAGACAGGGAATTTCTATGGCTACACCTTC
J gene: TRBJ1-2
V gene: TRBV28
D gene: TRBD1
clone size: -

CDR3 protein: CASSSPRGAGTQYF
CDR3 DNA: TGCGCCAGCAGCTCTCCGAGGGGGGCAGGGACCCAGTACTTC
J gene: TRBJ2-5
V gene: TRBV5-1
D gene: -
clone size: -

CDR3 protein: CASSPSLNTEAFF
CDR3 DNA: TGTGCCAGCAGCCCGTCTTTGAACACTGAAGCTTTCTTT
J gene: TRBJ1-1
V gene: TRBV6-4
D gene: -
clone size: -

CDR3 protein: CASSSARPGSAYEQYF
CDR3 DNA: TGTGCCAGCAGTTCCGCAAGGCCGGGGAGTGCCTACGAGCAGTACTTC
J gene: TRBJ2-7
V gene: TRBV27
D gene: -
clone size: -

CDR3 protein: CASSLSSGQGTDTQYF
CDR3 DNA: TGTGCCAGCAGCTTATCTTCGGGGCAGGGCACAGATACGCAGTATTTT
J gene: TRBJ2-3
V gene: TRBV7-3
D gene: -
clone size: -

CDR3 protein: CASSPGQGSYEQYF
CDR3 DNA: TGTGCCAGCAGCCCAGGACAGGGATCCTACGAGCAGTACTTC
J gene: TRBJ2-7
V gene: TRBV5-6
D gene: TRBD1
clone size: -

CDR3 protein: CASSLYTYTGELFF
CDR3 DNA: TGTGCCAGCAGTTTGTACACCTACACCGGGGAGCTGTTTTTT
J gene: TRBJ2-2
V gene: TRBV28
D gene: -
clone size: -

CDR3 protein: CASSYSGTGTYEQYF
CDR3 DNA: TGTGCCAGCAGTTACTCGGGGACAGGGACCTACGAGCAGTACTTC
J gene: TRBJ2-7
V gene: TRBV6-5
D gene: TRBD1
clone size: -